This entry concerns a single T cell receptor (beta chain). This CDR3 has 14 amino acids. V lost 6 bases and J lost 6, with 16 bases in between. The V gene's germline CDR1 is MNHEY and CDR2 SVGAGI. This entry is derived from a study of Ad26.COV2.S vaccination and SARS-CoV-2 variants. TCRdb's copy holds only in-frame clones and misses some; the assay was immunoSEQ multiplex PCR. The sample has 180,000 or so clones, roughly 87% seen once. This receptor was identified in a human donor who had recovered from COVID-19. The sample here was peripheral blood, taken after recovery from COVID-19. V and J are TRBV6-5 and TRBJ2-3; possibly TRBD1 or TRBD2 for D (5 bases each). CDR3 sequence (DNA): TGTGCCAGCAGGAGGGGTGGGGAAGGGGATACGCAGTATTTT. Amino acids: CASRRGGEGDTQYF.